Listed below are T cell receptor beta chains from one sample, sequenced in a study of blood T cell repertoires in COVID-19. This table comes from immunoSEQ multiplex PCR, and its TCRdb copy is limited to in-frame clones, with some not included. The data contain 90,000 to 150,000 clones, around four fifths of them singletons. The sample comprised peripheral blood. Receptors originate from a human donor in a cohort sampled during active COVID-19. Each CDR3 is given with its conserved first and last residue. Each record gives: CDR3 protein, CDR3 DNA, V gene, D gene, clone size, J gene. The D gene is left open where the match is weak. The size of a clone is reported for some rows only, either as once, few or many, or as a class for expanded clones.

CASSAGTSGGSGANVLTF | TGTGCCAGCAGCGCTGGGACTAGCGGGGGGTCTGGGGCCAACGTCCTGACTTTC | TRBV3-1/TRBV3-2 | TRBD2 | - | TRBJ2-6
CASSLGGTAPNYGYTF | TGTGCCAGCAGCTTAGGCGGGACAGCCCCTAACTATGGCTACACCTTC | TRBV11-3 | TRBD1 | - | TRBJ1-2
CASLGQHNSPLHF | TGTGCCAGCCTGGGACAGCATAATTCACCCCTCCACTTT | TRBV28 | TRBD1 | - | TRBJ1-6
CASRGLEGGTGELFF | TGTGCCAGCAGGGGACTGGAGGGAGGCACCGGGGAGCTGTTTTTT | TRBV11-2 | - | - | TRBJ2-2
CASSAVGTGDQPQHF | TGTGCCAGCAGCGCAGTCGGGACAGGCGATCAGCCCCAGCATTTT | TRBV7-9 | TRBD1 | - | TRBJ1-5
CASSLQSLAFGVF | TGTGCCAGCAGCTTGCAATCACTAGCCTTCGGGGTCTTC | TRBV5-8 | - | - | TRBJ2-1
CASSFFPTDTQYF | TGCGCCAGCAGCTTCTTTCCGACAGATACGCAGTATTTT | TRBV5-1 | - | - | TRBJ2-3
CASTASGTEAFF | TGTGCCAGCACAGCGTCGGGGACTGAAGCTTTCTTT | TRBV25-1 | - | - | TRBJ1-1
CASSWGEYETQYF | TGTGCCAGTAGTTGGGGGGAATATGAGACCCAGTACTTC | TRBV19 | - | - | TRBJ2-5
CATSLGQGQTTGELFF | TGTGCCACCAGCCTGGGACAGGGACAGACCACCGGGGAGCTGTTTTTT | TRBV15 | TRBD1 | - | TRBJ2-2
CASSPEGDGFSTEAFF | TGTGCCAGCAGTCCCGAAGGGGATGGGTTCAGCACTGAAGCTTTCTTT | TRBV28 | - | - | TRBJ1-1
CASRTGTQETQYF | TGTGCCAGCAGGACGGGGACTCAAGAGACCCAGTACTTC | TRBV5-4 | - | - | TRBJ2-5
CASRTGYEQYF | TGTGCCAGCCGGACAGGCTACGAGCAGTACTTC | TRBV28 | TRBD1 | - | TRBJ2-7
CASTDLSKGAQGYTF | TGTGCCAGCACCGACCTTAGTAAGGGGGCGCAAGGCTACACCTTC | TRBV6-5 | TRBD1 | - | TRBJ1-2
CASRQGAGNSPLHF | TGTGCCAGCAGGCAGGGGGCAGGTAATTCACCCCTCCACTTT | TRBV2 | TRBD1 | - | TRBJ1-6
CASSPGLAGGSPLEQYF | TGTGCCAGCAGTCCGGGACTAGCGGGGGGGTCCCCCCTCGAGCAGTACTTC | TRBV6-6 | TRBD2 | - | TRBJ2-7
CASSLEGTAYGYTF | TGTGCCAGCAGCTTAGAAGGGACAGCCTATGGCTACACCTTC | TRBV7-2 | TRBD1 | once | TRBJ1-2
CASSLMTGVGAGYTF | TGTGCCAGCAGCTTGATGACAGGGGTAGGGGCTGGCTACACCTTC | TRBV7-2 | TRBD1 | - | TRBJ1-2
CASAGQVISDEQFF | TGTGCCAGCGCGGGACAGGTTATCTCGGATGAGCAGTTCTTC | TRBV6-6 | TRBD1 | - | TRBJ2-1
CASSSMTGGNTEAFF | TGCGCCAGCAGCTCCATGACAGGGGGGAACACTGAAGCTTTCTTT | TRBV5-1 | TRBD1 | - | TRBJ1-1
CASIRQGTGVDGYTF | TGTGCCAGCATCCGACAGGGGACTGGGGTTGATGGCTACACCTTC | TRBV5-5 | TRBD1 | - | TRBJ1-2
CASSAPTGMNTEAFF | TGTGCCAGTAGTGCCCCAACAGGGATGAACACTGAAGCTTTCTTT | TRBV19 | - | - | TRBJ1-1
CASSSGTGGIGELFF | TGTGCCAGCAGCTCCGGGACAGGGGGCATCGGGGAGCTGTTTTTT | TRBV5-4 | TRBD1 | - | TRBJ2-2
CAIRDRGPPYEQYF | TGTGCCATCAGGGACAGGGGGCCCCCCTACGAGCAGTACTTC | TRBV10-3 | TRBD1 | - | TRBJ2-7
CASSQGPGGGAINIQYF | TGCGCCAGCAGCCAAGGCCCCGGCGGGGGGGCGATTAACATTCAGTACTTC | TRBV4-1 | TRBD2 | - | TRBJ2-4